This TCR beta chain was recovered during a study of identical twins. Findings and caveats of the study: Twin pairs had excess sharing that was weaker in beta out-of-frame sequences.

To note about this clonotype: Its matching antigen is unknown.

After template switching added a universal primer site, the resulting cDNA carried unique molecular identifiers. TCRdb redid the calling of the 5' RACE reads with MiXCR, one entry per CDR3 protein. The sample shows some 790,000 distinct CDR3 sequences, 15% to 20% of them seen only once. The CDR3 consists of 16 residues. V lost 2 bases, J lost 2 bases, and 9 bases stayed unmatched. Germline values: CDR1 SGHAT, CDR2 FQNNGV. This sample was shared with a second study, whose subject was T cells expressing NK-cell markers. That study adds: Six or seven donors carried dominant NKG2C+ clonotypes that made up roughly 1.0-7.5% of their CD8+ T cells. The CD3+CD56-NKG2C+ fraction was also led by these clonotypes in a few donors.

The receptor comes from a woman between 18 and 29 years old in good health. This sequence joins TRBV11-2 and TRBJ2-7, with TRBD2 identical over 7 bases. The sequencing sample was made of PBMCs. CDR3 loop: CASSLRIGGGPYEQYF. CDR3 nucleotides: TGTGCCAGCAGCTTACGGATCGGGGGAGGGCCCTACGAGCAGTACTTC.